This record looks at one T cell receptor (beta chain) sequence and its context. Its specificity is unknown. The data were obtained in a study of CD4 T cells in relation to SARS-CoV-2 and coronaviruses. The overall study: PBMCs were cultured with antigen for roughly 11 days before TCR beta sequencing.

CD4+ T cells from unexposed donors were obtained before the COVID-19 pandemic (2011-2018). CD4+ T cells were isolated from the cells after around 11 days of culture. Cultures received half-medium IL-2 refreshes on days 3 and 7. Trimming cost V 2 bases and J 4 bases, with 14 bases left between them. CDR3 length: 15 amino acids. Germline values: CDR1 MNHNS, CDR2 SASEGT. Sequenced by immunoSEQ multiplex PCR; TCRdb stores in-frame clones only, minus some. Of about 19,000 clones in the sample, roughly 80% were seen once. This clonotype was sampled from a human donor in good health. The sample taken for sequencing was CD4+ T cells from PBMCs, cultured in vitro. The rearrangement joins TRBV6-1 to TRBJ2-5, with D possibly TRBD2 on 6 matching bases. The CDR3 DNA reads TGTGCCAGCAGTGAAAAACCCGGGGAGGCAGAGACCCAGTACTTC. It is translated as CASSEKPGEAETQYF.